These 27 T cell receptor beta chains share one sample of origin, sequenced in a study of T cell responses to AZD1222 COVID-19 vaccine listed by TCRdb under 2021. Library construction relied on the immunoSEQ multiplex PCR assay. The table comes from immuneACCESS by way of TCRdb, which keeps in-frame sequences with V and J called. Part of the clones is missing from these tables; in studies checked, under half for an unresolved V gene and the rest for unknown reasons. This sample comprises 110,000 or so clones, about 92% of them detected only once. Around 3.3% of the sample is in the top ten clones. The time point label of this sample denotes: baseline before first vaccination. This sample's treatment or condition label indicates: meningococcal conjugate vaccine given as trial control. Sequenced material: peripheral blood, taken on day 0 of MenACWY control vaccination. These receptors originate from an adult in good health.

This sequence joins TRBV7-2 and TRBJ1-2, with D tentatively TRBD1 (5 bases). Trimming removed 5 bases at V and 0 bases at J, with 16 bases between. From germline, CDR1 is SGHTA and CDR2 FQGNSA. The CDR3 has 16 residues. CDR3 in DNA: TGTGCCAGCAGCCCCTCGAGCAGGGCAGCTAACTATGGCTACACCTTC. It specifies CASSPSSRAANYGYTF.

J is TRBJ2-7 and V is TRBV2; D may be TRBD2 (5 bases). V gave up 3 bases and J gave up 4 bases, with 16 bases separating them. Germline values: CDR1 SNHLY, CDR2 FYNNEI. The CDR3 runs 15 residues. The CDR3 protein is CASSDSGSSEYEQYF. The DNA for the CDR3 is TGTGCCAGCAGTGATTCGGGGAGCAGCGAATACGAGCAGTACTTC. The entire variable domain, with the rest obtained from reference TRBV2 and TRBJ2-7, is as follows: EPEVTQTPSHQVTQMGQEVILRCVPISNHLYFYWYRQILGQKVEFLVSFYNNEISEKSEIFDDQFSVERPDGSNFTLKIRSTKLEDSAMYFCASSDSGSSEYEQYFGPGTRLTVT.

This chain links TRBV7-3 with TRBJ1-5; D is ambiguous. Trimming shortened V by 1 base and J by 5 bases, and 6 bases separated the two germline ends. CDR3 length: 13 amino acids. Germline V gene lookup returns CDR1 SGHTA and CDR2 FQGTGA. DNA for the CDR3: TGTGCCAGCAGCTTAAGAAGAGATCAGCCCCAGCATTTT. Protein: CASSLRRDQPQHF.

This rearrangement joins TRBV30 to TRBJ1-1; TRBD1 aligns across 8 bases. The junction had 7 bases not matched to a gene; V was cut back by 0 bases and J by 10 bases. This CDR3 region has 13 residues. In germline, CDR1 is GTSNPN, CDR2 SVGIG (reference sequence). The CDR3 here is CAWSVQRTGSAFF. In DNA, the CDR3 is TGTGCCTGGAGTGTACAGAGGACAGGGTCAGCTTTCTTT.

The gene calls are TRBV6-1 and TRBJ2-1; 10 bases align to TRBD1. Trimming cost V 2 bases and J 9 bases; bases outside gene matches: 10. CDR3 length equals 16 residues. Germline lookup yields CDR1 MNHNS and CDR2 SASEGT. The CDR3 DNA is TGTGCCAGCAGTGAAAAGCCAGGGACAGGGGCGGGTGAGCAGTTCTTC. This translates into CASSEKPGTGAGEQFF.

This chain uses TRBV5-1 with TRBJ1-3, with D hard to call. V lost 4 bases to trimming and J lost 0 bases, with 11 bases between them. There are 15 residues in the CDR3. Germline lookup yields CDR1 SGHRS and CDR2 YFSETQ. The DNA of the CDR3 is TGCGCCAGCAGCGGGGAATGGCCCTCTGGAAACACCATATATTTT. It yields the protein CASSGEWPSGNTIYF.

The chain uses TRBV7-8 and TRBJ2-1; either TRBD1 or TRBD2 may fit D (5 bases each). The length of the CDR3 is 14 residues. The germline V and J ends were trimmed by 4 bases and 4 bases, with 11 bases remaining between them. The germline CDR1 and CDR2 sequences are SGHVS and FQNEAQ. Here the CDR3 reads CASSWGNLYNEQFF. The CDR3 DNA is TGTGCCAGCAGCTGGGGGAACCTGTACAATGAGCAGTTCTTC.

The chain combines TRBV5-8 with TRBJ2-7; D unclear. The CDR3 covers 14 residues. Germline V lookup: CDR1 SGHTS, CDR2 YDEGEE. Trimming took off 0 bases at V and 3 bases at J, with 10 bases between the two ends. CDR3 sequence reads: CASSLGQIDYEQYF. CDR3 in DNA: TGTGCCAGCAGCTTGGGGCAGATAGACTACGAGCAGTACTTC.

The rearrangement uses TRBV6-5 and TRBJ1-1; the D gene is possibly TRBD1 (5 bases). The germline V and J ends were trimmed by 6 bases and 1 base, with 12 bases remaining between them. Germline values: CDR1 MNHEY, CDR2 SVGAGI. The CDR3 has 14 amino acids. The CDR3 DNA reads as TGTGCCAGCAGAAGCGGGGCAGGGAACACTGAAGCTTTCTTT. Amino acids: CASRSGAGNTEAFF.

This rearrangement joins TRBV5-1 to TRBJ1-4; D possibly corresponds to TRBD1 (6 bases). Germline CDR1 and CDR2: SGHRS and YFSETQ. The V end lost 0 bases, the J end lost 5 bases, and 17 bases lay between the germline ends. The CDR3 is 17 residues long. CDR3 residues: CASSLAGKGGKNEKLFF. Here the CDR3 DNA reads TGCGCCAGCAGCTTGGCCGGTAAAGGGGGGAAGAATGAAAAACTGTTTTTT. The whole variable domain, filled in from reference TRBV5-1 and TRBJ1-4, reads KAGVTQTPRYLIKTRGQQVTLSCSPISGHRSVSWYQQTPGQGLQFLFEYFSETQRNKGNFPGRFSGRQFSNSRSEMNVSTLELGDSALYLCASSLAGKGGKNEKLFFGSGTQLSVL.

CDR3 residues: CASSPPGLSTYNEQFF. In DNA form, the CDR3 reads TGTGCCAGCAGTCCCCCCGGGTTGAGTACCTACAATGAGCAGTTCTTC. The gene calls are TRBV28 and TRBJ2-1; no clear D gene. The CDR3 spans 16 residues. Trimming took off 5 bases at V and 2 bases at J, with 16 bases between the two ends. Germline V gene sequence: CDR1 MDHEN, CDR2 SYDVKM.

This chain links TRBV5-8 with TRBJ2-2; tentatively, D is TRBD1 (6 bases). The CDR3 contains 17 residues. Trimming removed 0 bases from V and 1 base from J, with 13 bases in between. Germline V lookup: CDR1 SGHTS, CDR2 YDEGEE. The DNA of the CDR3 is TGTGCCAGCAGCTTGGCGATGGTACAGGGGAACACCGGGGAGCTGTTTTTT. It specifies CASSLAMVQGNTGELFF. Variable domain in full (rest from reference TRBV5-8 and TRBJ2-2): EAGVTQSPTHLIKTRGQQATLRCSPISGHTSVYWYQQALGLGLQFLLWYDEGEERNRGNFPPRFSGRQFPNYSSELNVNALELEDSALYLCASSLAMVQGNTGELFFGEGSRLTVL.

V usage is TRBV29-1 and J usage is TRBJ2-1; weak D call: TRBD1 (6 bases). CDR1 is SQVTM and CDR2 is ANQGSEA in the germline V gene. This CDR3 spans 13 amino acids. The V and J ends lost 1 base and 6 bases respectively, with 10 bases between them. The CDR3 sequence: CSVEVQGGNEQFF. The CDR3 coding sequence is TGCAGCGTTGAAGTACAGGGCGGCAATGAGCAGTTCTTC.

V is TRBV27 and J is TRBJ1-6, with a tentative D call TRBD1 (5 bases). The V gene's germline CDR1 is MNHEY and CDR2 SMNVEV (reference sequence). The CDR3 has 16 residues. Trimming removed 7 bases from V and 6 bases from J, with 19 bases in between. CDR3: CASKRGMTDTNSPLHF. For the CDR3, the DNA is TGTGCCAGCAAGCGGGGGATGACGGATACTAATTCACCCCTCCACTTT.

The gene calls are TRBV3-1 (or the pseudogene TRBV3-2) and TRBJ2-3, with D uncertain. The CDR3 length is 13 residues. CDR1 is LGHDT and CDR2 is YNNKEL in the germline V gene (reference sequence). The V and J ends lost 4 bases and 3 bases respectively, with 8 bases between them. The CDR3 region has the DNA TGTGCCAGCAGCCGTTTCAATACAGATACGCAGTATTTT. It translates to CASSRFNTDTQYF.

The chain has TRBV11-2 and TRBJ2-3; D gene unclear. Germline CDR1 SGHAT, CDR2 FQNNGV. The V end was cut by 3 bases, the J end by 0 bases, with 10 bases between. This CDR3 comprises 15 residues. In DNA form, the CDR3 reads TGTGCCAGCAGCTTGTCGCGACGGAGCACAGATACGCAGTATTTT. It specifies CASSLSRRSTDTQYF.

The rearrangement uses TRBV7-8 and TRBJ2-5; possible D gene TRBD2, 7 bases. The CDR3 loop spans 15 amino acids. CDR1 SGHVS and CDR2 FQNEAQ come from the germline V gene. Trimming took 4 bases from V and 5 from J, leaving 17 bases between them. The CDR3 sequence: CASSSNIGRGETQYF. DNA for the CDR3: TGTGCCAGCAGCTCGAATATAGGGAGGGGGGAGACCCAGTACTTC. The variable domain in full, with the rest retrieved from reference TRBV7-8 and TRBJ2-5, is GAGVSQSPRYKVAKRGQDVALRCDPISGHVSLFWYQQALGQGPEFLTYFQNEAQLDKSGLPSDRFFAERPEGSVSTLKIQRTQQEDSAVYLCASSSNIGRGETQYFGPGTRLLVL.

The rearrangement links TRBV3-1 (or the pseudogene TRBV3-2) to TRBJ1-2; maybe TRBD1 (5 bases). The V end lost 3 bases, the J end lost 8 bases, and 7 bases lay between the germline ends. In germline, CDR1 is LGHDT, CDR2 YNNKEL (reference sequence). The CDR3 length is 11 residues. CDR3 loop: CASSHQGGYTF. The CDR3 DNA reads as TGTGCCAGCAGCCATCAGGGCGGCTACACCTTC.

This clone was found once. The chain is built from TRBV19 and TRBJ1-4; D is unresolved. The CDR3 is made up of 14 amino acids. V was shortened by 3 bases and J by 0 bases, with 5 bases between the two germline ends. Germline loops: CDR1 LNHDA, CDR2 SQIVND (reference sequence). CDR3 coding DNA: TGTGCCAGTAGTATGTCTGCAACTAATGAAAAACTGTTTTTT. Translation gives CASSMSATNEKLFF.

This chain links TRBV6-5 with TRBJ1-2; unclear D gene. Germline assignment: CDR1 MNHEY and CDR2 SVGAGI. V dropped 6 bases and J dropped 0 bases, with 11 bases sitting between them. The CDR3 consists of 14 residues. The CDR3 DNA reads TGTGCCAGCAGCCCAACATGGACTAACTATGGCTACACCTTC. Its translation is CASSPTWTNYGYTF.

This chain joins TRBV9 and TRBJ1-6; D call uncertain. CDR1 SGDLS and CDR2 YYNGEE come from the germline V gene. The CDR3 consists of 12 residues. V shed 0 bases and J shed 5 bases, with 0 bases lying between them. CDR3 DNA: TGTGCCAGCAGCGTAGATAATTCACCCCTCCACTTT. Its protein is CASSVDNSPLHF.

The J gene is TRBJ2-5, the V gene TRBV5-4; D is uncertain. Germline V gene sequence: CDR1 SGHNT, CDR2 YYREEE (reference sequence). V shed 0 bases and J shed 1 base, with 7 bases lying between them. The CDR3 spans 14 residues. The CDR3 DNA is TGTGCCAGCAGCTTGGAACTCGTCCAAGAGACCCAGTACTTC. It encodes CASSLELVQETQYF.

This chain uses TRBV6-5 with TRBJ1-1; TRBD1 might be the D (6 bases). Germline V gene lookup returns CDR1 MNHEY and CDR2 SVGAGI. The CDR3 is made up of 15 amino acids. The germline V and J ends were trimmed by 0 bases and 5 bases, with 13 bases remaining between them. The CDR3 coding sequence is TGTGCCAGCAGTTACTCGACAGGATGGACGACTGAAGCTTTCTTT. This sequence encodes CASSYSTGWTTEAFF.

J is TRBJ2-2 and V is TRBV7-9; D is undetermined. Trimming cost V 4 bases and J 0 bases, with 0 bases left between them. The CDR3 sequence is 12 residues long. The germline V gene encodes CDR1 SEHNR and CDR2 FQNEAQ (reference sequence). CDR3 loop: CASSSNTGELFF. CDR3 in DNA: TGTGCCAGCAGCTCGAACACCGGGGAGCTGTTTTTT.

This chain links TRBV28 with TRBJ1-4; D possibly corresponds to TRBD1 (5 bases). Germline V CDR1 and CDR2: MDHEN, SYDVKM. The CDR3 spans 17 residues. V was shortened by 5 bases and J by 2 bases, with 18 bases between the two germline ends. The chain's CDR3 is CASSPAPLWGTNEKLFF. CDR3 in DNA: TGTGCCAGCAGTCCAGCCCCTCTGTGGGGGACTAATGAAAAACTGTTTTTT.

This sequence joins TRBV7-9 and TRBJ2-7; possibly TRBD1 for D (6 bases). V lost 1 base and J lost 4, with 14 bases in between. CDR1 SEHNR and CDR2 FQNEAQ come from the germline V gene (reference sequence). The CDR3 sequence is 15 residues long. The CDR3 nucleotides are TGTGCCAGCAGCTTAGGGGGCAGGGGAATATACGAGCAGTACTTC. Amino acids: CASSLGGRGIYEQYF.

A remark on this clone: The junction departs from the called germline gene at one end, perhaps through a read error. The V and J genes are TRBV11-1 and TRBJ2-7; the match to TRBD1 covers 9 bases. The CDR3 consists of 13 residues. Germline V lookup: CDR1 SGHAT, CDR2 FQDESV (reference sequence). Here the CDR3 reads CASNALRDRAIIF. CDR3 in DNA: TGTGCCAGCAACGCATTAAGGGACAGGGCCATCATATTC.